The 20 T cell receptor beta chains below were found in one sample sequenced in a study of blood T cell repertoires in COVID-19 (dated by TCRdb to between 2020 and 2021). The library was built by means of the immunoSEQ multiplex PCR assay. TCRdb carries this immuneACCESS record with in-frame sequences only. Its versions omit some clonotypes, under half of them owing to an unresolved V gene in the studies checked, with the rest unexplained. This sample has 250,000 to 300,000 clones in its table, and 86% of those were observed once. Of the sample, 9.5% to 15% is held by the ten largest clones. Sequenced input: peripheral blood. Source of these receptors: a woman aged 25 to 39 with COVID-19, enrolled during active disease.

The chain carries TRBV4-1 and TRBJ2-7; 7 positions agree with TRBD2. The CDR3 length is 14 residues. The germline CDR1 and CDR2 sequences are MGHRA and YSYEKL. The trim removed 5 bases at V and 2 bases at J, leaving 6 bases unmatched. The CDR3 sequence is CASSDGAGAYEQYF. CDR3 coding DNA: TGCGCCAGCAGCGATGGGGCGGGGGCCTACGAGCAGTACTTC.

This chain uses TRBV6-5 with TRBJ2-1; D not certain. V lost 6 bases, J lost 1 base, and 13 bases lay in between. The CDR3 contains 15 residues. Germline CDR1 reads MNHEY; CDR2 reads SVGAGI. CDR3 protein: CASRAPSGSYNEQFF. CDR3 coding DNA: TGTGCCAGCAGGGCCCCTAGTGGATCCTACAATGAGCAGTTCTTC.

This chain's CDR3 is CASSLNAGDGYTF. CDR3 DNA: TGTGCCAGCAGCTTAAACGCAGGGGACGGCTACACCTTC. This chain joins TRBV11-2 and TRBJ1-2, with D maybe TRBD1 (6 bases). The CDR3 has 13 residues. Germline loops: CDR1 SGHAT, CDR2 FQNNGV. The germline V and J ends were trimmed by 2 bases and 8 bases, with 12 bases remaining between them.

The chain employs TRBV5-1 and TRBJ2-1, with TRBD2 identical over 8 bases. Germline V gives CDR1 SGHRS, CDR2 YFSETQ. V shed 0 bases, J shed 10 bases, and the junction held 3 bases outside the gene matches. The CDR3 is 13 residues long. DNA of the CDR3: TGCGCCAGCAGCTTGGATGCTAGCGGGGAGCAGTTCTTC. It translates to CASSLDASGEQFF.

With regard to this clone: Other DNA sequences in the same sample also yield this CDR3. The rearrangement links TRBV7-9 to TRBJ1-6; D remains ambiguous. Trimming pared 1 base from V and 7 bases from J, leaving 5 bases between. Germline-derived CDR1 and CDR2 are SEHNR and FQNEAQ (reference sequence). The CDR3 is 13 residues long. The CDR3 loop is CASSLVLNSPLHF. DNA of the CDR3: TGTGCCAGCAGCTTAGTTCTGAATTCACCCCTCCACTTT.

The chain employs TRBV9 and TRBJ1-2, with TRBD1 as a possible D gene (5 bases). The CDR3 sequence is 13 residues long. The ends were cut back, 0 bases at V and 8 bases at J, with 11 bases in the middle. From germline, CDR1 is SGDLS and CDR2 YYNGEE. CDR3 residues: CASSVGDPGGYTF. The CDR3 DNA reads TGTGCCAGCAGCGTAGGGGATCCAGGGGGCTACACCTTC.

The gene calls are TRBV3-1 (or the pseudogene TRBV3-2) and TRBJ1-2; the match to TRBD1 covers 7 bases. This CDR3 spans 13 amino acids. V lost 8 bases to trimming and J lost 2 bases; unmatched junction nucleotides: 5. Germline-derived CDR1 and CDR2 are LGHDT and YNNKEL (reference sequence). As DNA, the CDR3 is TGTGCCAGCGCTCCAGGGGGAAACTATGGCTACACCTTC. This codes for CASAPGGNYGYTF.

J is TRBJ2-7 and V is TRBV19; tentative D call: TRBD1 (6 bases). Germline V gene sequence: CDR1 LNHDA, CDR2 SQIVND (reference sequence). CDR3 length: 14 amino acids. V lost 4 bases to trimming and J lost 6 bases, with 16 bases between them. The CDR3 sequence is CASSNLGASGEQYF. The DNA for the CDR3 is TGTGCCAGTAGTAACCTGGGGGCATCGGGCGAGCAGTACTTC.

This chain connects TRBV11-3 to TRBJ2-7; TRBD2 is a possible D gene (5 bases). V was shortened by 0 bases and J by 6 bases, with 12 bases between the two germline ends. This CDR3 has 14 amino acids. Germline-derived CDR1 and CDR2 are SGHNT and YENEEA. CDR3 in amino acids: CASSLDLRVTEQYF. The DNA for the CDR3 is TGTGCCAGCAGCTTAGATCTGAGGGTTACCGAGCAGTACTTC.

The CDR3 sequence: CASVDRGQNTGELFF. CDR3 DNA: TGTGCCAGCGTGGACAGGGGCCAAAACACCGGGGAGCTGTTTTTT. This chain links TRBV6-5 with TRBJ2-2, with 9 bases lining up with TRBD1. Trimming took 8 bases from V and 2 from J; bases not matched to a gene: 6. The CDR3 extends over 15 amino acids. Germline-derived CDR1 and CDR2 are MNHEY and SVGAGI.

This sequence joins TRBV3-1 (or the pseudogene TRBV3-2) and TRBJ2-2; 8 positions match TRBD2. The germline CDR1 and CDR2 sequences are LGHDT and YNNKEL (reference sequence). Trimming cost V 0 bases and J 4 bases; bases outside gene matches: 4. This CDR3 contains 16 residues. In DNA form, the CDR3 reads TGTGCCAGCAGCCAAGATTTCGGGGGGGGCACCGGGGAGCTGTTTTTT. Its translation is CASSQDFGGGTGELFF.

This clone was seen just once. The chain combines TRBV27 with TRBJ1-5, with a tentative D call TRBD1 (6 bases). CDR3 length: 14 residues. The germline V gene encodes CDR1 MNHEY and CDR2 SMNVEV (reference sequence). V lost 6 bases to trimming and J lost 0 bases, with 9 bases between them. This CDR3 reads CASSVGGSNQPQHF. The CDR3 bases are TGTGCCAGCAGCGTAGGGGGTAGCAATCAGCCCCAGCATTTT.

This sequence joins TRBV10-1 and TRBJ2-3; 11 bases align to TRBD2. J was trimmed by 0 bases and V by 2 bases; bases with no gene match: 7. The CDR3 is 18 residues long. The germline gives CDR1 WNHNN, CDR2 SYGVQD (reference sequence). As DNA, the CDR3 is TGCGCCAGCAGTGAGCCATTTCGACTAGCGGGGAGCACAGATACGCAGTATTTT. This sequence encodes CASSEPFRLAGSTDTQYF.

This rearrangement joins TRBV9 to TRBJ2-5; tentative D call: TRBD2 (6 bases). The CDR3 contains 15 residues. From germline, CDR1 is SGDLS and CDR2 YYNGEE. The V end lost 3 bases, the J end lost 5 bases, and 17 bases lay between the germline ends. DNA for the CDR3: TGTGCCAGCAGCGGACGACGACTAGATCGGGAGACCCAGTACTTC. It is translated as CASSGRRLDRETQYF. Full variable domain (rest looked up from reference TRBV9 and TRBJ2-5): DSGVTQTPKHLITATGQRVTLRCSPRSGDLSVYWYQQSLDQGLQFLIQYYNGEERAKGNILERFSAQQFPDLHSELNLSSLELGDSALYFCASSGRRLDRETQYFGPGTRLLVL.

The CDR3 bases are TGTGCCAGCAGTTCGACAGGGGTAATATCAAGTCAGCCCCAGCATTTT. Protein product: CASSSTGVISSQPQHF. The J gene is TRBJ1-5, the V gene TRBV28, with 8 bases aligning to TRBD1. Germline lookup yields CDR1 MDHEN and CDR2 SYDVKM. The CDR3 contains 16 residues. J gave up 6 bases and V 4 bases, and 11 bases lay outside the gene matches. The full variable domain, its missing parts supplied by reference TRBV28 and TRBJ1-5, is DVKVTQSSRYLVKRTGEKVFLECVQDMDHENMFWYRQDPGLGLRLIYFSYDVKMKEKGDIPEGYSVSREKKERFSLILESASTNQTSMYLCASSSTGVISSQPQHFGDGTRLSIL.

This clone has a handful of counts. The chain combines TRBV6-5 with TRBJ1-2; TRBD1 might be the D (5 bases). With 0 bases removed from V and 6 bases from J, the gap between germline ends came to 14 bases. The CDR3 is 15 residues long. Germline V gene lookup returns CDR1 MNHEY and CDR2 SVGAGI. The CDR3: CASSYSRGEGNGYTF. DNA of the CDR3: TGTGCCAGCAGTTACTCCCGGGGGGAGGGAAATGGCTACACCTTC.

Turning to this clone: A clone one base away is much larger, so this may be a read error. The chain has TRBV5-5 and TRBJ1-2, with D possibly TRBD1 on 5 matching bases. V shed 3 bases and J shed 1 base, with 7 bases lying between them. The CDR3 spans 13 residues. The germline V gene has CDR1 SGHKS and CDR2 YYEKEE (reference sequence). The CDR3: CASSSQVNYGYTF. The CDR3, as DNA: TGTGCCAGCAGCTCACAGGTTAACTATGGCTACACCTTC.

A single count supports this clone. The chain uses TRBV27 and TRBJ2-7, with a weak D call TRBD1 (6 bases). The length of the CDR3 is 14 residues. Deletions cut 3 bases from V and 4 bases from J, with 13 bases between. Germline CDR1 reads MNHEY; CDR2 reads SMNVEV (reference sequence). CDR3 in amino acids: CASSFKPRGYEQYF. CDR3 DNA: TGTGCCAGCAGTTTTAAACCCAGGGGTTACGAGCAGTACTTC.

The sample holds a few counts of this clone. The rearrangement uses TRBV9 and TRBJ2-3; 9 bases map to TRBD2. Trimming took 0 bases from V and 4 from J; bases not matched to a gene: 3. The germline V gene has CDR1 SGDLS and CDR2 YYNGEE. There are 15 residues in the CDR3. The CDR3 nucleotides read TGTGCCAGCAGCGTAGGGCGGGGGGGGTCAGATACGCAGTATTTT. Residues: CASSVGRGGSDTQYF.

The chain joins TRBV27 to TRBJ2-2, with no clear D. V lost 6 bases and J lost 7, with 9 bases in between. The CDR3 covers 12 residues. Germline V gene data show CDR1 as MNHEY and CDR2 as SMNVEV (reference sequence). As DNA, the CDR3 is TGTGCCAGCAGCGCTATCGGCGGGGAGCTGTTTTTT. This gives the protein CASSAIGGELFF.